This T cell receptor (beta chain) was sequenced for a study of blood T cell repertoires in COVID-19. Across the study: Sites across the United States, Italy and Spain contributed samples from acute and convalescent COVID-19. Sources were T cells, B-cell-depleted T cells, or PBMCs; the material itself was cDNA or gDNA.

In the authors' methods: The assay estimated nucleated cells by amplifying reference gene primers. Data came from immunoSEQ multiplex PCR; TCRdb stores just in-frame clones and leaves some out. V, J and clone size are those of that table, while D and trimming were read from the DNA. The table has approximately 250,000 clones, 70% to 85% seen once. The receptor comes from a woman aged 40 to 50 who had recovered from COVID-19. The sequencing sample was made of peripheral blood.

The CDR3 nucleotides are TGTGCCAGCAGCTTATTTTTCGACAGTCCCTACGAGCAGTACTTC. It yields the protein CASSLFFDSPYEQYF. The chain has TRBV7-6 and TRBJ2-7; weak D call: TRBD1 (5 bases). Germline CDR1 and CDR2: SGHVS and FNYEAQ. This CDR3 contains 15 residues. V was clipped by 2 bases and J by 2 bases, with 13 bases between them.